The 30 T cell receptor beta chains presented below share a single source sample, sequenced in a study of cytomegalovirus exposure and HLA in healthy donors. The assay was immunoSEQ multiplex PCR, and TCRdb's table has in-frame clones only and misses some. The table records about 56,000 clones, roughly nine tenths of them present only once. Specimen: PBMCs. These receptors were taken from a man between 18 and 29 years old in good health and CMV-seronegative.

This chain joins TRBV5-1 and TRBJ2-2; the D gene is possibly TRBD1 (5 bases). CDR3 length: 14 residues. Germline V lookup: CDR1 SGHRS, CDR2 YFSETQ. V lost 5 bases to trimming and J lost 5 bases, with 13 bases between them. The CDR3 reads CASSSRDRTGELFF. The CDR3 coding sequence is TGCGCCAGCAGTAGCAGGGATCGAACCGGGGAGCTGTTTTTT.

J is TRBJ2-7 and V is TRBV28, with 13 bases fitting TRBD2. Germline V CDR1 and CDR2: MDHEN, SYDVKM. J lost 4 bases, V lost 5 bases, and 5 bases had no gene match. The CDR3 is 15 residues long. In nucleotides, the CDR3 is TGTGCCAGCAGTGGGGGACTAGCGGGAAGGTACGAGCAGTACTTC. Translated: CASSGGLAGRYEQYF.

This clone occurred once. The V call is TRBV7-2, the J call TRBJ2-1, with 7 bases matching TRBD2. This CDR3 comprises 16 residues. CDR1 is SGHTA and CDR2 is FQGNSA in the germline V gene. V lost 1 base and J lost 3; bases outside the gene matches: 6. CDR3 DNA: TGTGCCAGCAGCTTAGAAGTAGCGGGCTTCTACAATGAGCAGTTCTTC. This codes for CASSLEVAGFYNEQFF.

This chain joins TRBV6-5 and TRBJ2-3, with a possible D match to TRBD1 (6 bases). The CDR3 sequence is 14 residues long. Looked up from germline, CDR1 is MNHEY and CDR2 is SVGAGI. Trimming pared 6 bases from V and 10 bases from J, leaving 20 bases between. The CDR3 reads CASRGALAGFAQYF. The CDR3 DNA is TGTGCCAGCAGGGGGGCTCTAGCAGGTTTTGCGCAGTATTTT.

V gene TRBV28 combines with J gene TRBJ2-1; D gene ambiguous. Germline loops: CDR1 MDHEN, CDR2 SYDVKM. There are 14 residues in the CDR3. The V end lost 3 bases, the J end lost 9 bases, and 15 bases lay between the germline ends. The CDR3 spells CASSFRMWASEQFF. The CDR3 coding sequence is TGTGCCAGCAGTTTTCGAATGTGGGCAAGTGAGCAGTTCTTC.

The chain couples TRBV7-2 to TRBJ2-1, with 10 bases that match TRBD2. In germline, CDR1 is SGHTA, CDR2 FQGNSA. V dropped 5 bases and J dropped 4; count of bases not matched to a gene: 2. The CDR3 consists of 14 residues. CDR3 sequence (DNA): TGTGCCAGCAGCCGGACTAGCGGATACAATGAGCAGTTCTTC. Its protein is CASSRTSGYNEQFF.

The chain carries TRBV29-1 and TRBJ2-1, with 9 bases fitting TRBD1. The germline CDR1 and CDR2 sequences are SQVTM and ANQGSEA. Unmatched junction bases numbered 9, after V lost 3 bases and J lost 12 bases. The CDR3 has 13 residues. Here the CDR3 DNA reads TGCAGCGTTGAGCGAACAGGGGGCTCATTGCAGTTCTTC. Translation gives CSVERTGGSLQFF.

The gene calls are TRBV4-3 and TRBJ1-2, with 7 nucleotides matching TRBD1. Germline V gives CDR1 LGHNA, CDR2 YSLEER. The J segment lost 4 bases and the V segment lost 0 bases, leaving 11 bases of the junction unmatched. This CDR3 region has 17 residues. The CDR3 nucleotides read TGCGCCAGCAGCCAAGAATTCGACAGGGCCTATTCCTATGGCTACACCTTC. Its translation: CASSQEFDRAYSYGYTF.

This clone was recorded once. The chain couples TRBV9 to TRBJ2-3; D remains unclear. This CDR3 is built from 14 residues. The ends were cut back, 0 bases at V and 6 bases at J, with 11 bases in the middle. CDR1 and CDR2 (germline): SGDLS, YYNGEE. The CDR3 DNA reads as TGTGCCAGCAGCGTAGCTACTACTGGGGATACGCAGTATTTT. It translates to CASSVATTGDTQYF.

V is TRBV27 and J is TRBJ2-1, with a possible D match to TRBD1 (5 bases). CDR1 is MNHEY and CDR2 is SMNVEV in the germline V gene (reference sequence). This CDR3 is 15 amino acids long. With 6 bases removed from V and 0 bases from J, the gap between germline ends came to 12 bases. Here the CDR3 reads CASRFSRGSYNEQFF. The CDR3 DNA reads as TGTGCCAGCAGATTTTCAAGGGGCTCCTACAATGAGCAGTTCTTC.

This rearrangement joins TRBV4-3 to TRBJ1-2; D uncertain. The CDR3 is 15 residues long. Germline assignment: CDR1 LGHNA and CDR2 YSLEER. V lost 0 bases to trimming and J lost 2 bases, with 10 bases between them. The CDR3 DNA reads as TGCGCCAGCAGCCAAGATGAGGCGGTCAACTATGGCTACACCTTC. As protein: CASSQDEAVNYGYTF.

The CDR3 DNA is TGCGCCAGCAGCCTAACTAGCGGGACTTCCTACGAGCAGTACTTC. It specifies CASSLTSGTSYEQYF. The chain recombines TRBV5-1 with TRBJ2-7; the match to TRBD2 covers 10 bases. The CDR3 is made up of 15 amino acids. Trimming took 4 bases from V and 1 from J; bases not matched to a gene: 5. Looked up from germline, CDR1 is SGHRS and CDR2 is YFSETQ. Variable domain in full (rest from reference TRBV5-1 and TRBJ2-7): KAGVTQTPRYLIKTRGQQVTLSCSPISGHRSVSWYQQTPGQGLQFLFEYFSETQRNKGNFPGRFSGRQFSNSRSEMNVSTLELGDSALYLCASSLTSGTSYEQYFGPGTRLTVT.

The table lists this clone with a count of one. V is TRBV20-1 and J is TRBJ2-7; D gene ambiguous. The V gene lost 5 bases and the J gene lost 5 bases, with 10 bases spanning the gap. The CDR3 contains 11 residues. Germline CDR1 and CDR2: DFQATT and SNEGSKA (reference sequence). CDR3: CSARNVDEQYF. The CDR3 region has the DNA TGCAGTGCTCGTAACGTAGACGAGCAGTACTTC.

This rearrangement joins TRBV28 to TRBJ1-2, with a weak D call TRBD1 (5 bases). Trimming removed 2 bases from V and 8 bases from J, with 15 bases in between. Per the germline V gene, CDR1 is MDHEN and CDR2 is SYDVKM. The CDR3 contains 14 residues. The CDR3 here is CASSLLAQGGGYTF. CDR3 nucleotides: TGTGCCAGCAGTTTACTTGCTCAGGGTGGAGGCTACACCTTC.

The rearrangement uses TRBV18 and TRBJ1-1; D gene uncertain. Germline CDR1 and CDR2: KGHSH and LQKENI. This CDR3 contains 20 residues. V was clipped by 3 bases and J by 1 base, with 27 bases between them. The CDR3 protein is CASSPTSLDGLSISNTEAFF. The CDR3 nucleotides are TGTGCCAGCTCACCCACCTCTTTAGACGGACTATCGATATCGAACACTGAAGCTTTCTTT.

The V gene is TRBV19, the J gene TRBJ2-7; 10 positions match TRBD1. The germline V gene has CDR1 LNHDA and CDR2 SQIVND (reference sequence). V lost 5 bases, J lost 6 bases, and 13 bases stayed unmatched. This CDR3 has 16 residues. The CDR3 sequence: CASSLTGQGIWGEQYF. CDR3 sequence (DNA): TGTGCCAGTAGTCTGACGGGACAGGGGATCTGGGGCGAGCAGTACTTC.

J is TRBJ2-1 and V is TRBV19; D is perhaps TRBD2 (5 bases). The CDR3 length is 14 residues. From germline, CDR1 is LNHDA and CDR2 SQIVND (reference sequence). Trimming removed 5 bases at V and 0 bases at J, with 8 bases between. The CDR3 is CASSDYNSYNEQFF. Written as DNA, the CDR3 is TGTGCCAGTAGTGACTACAACTCCTACAATGAGCAGTTCTTC.

The chain carries TRBV6-1 and TRBJ1-1, with a possible D match to TRBD1 (5 bases). V shed 6 bases and J shed 1 base, with 9 bases lying between them. The CDR3 consists of 13 residues. CDR1 is MNHNS, CDR2 SASEGT, per germline. CDR3 coding DNA: TGTGCCAGCAGGACGACAGCGAACACTGAAGCTTTCTTT. Protein sequence: CASRTTANTEAFF.

V usage is TRBV19 and J usage is TRBJ1-2, with D unclear. The CDR3 is 13 amino acids. CDR1 LNHDA and CDR2 SQIVND come from the germline V gene (reference sequence). Trimming cost V 3 bases and J 7 bases, with 12 bases left between them. CDR3 DNA sequence: TGTGCCAGTAGTATCGAGCGGTCCGGTGGCTACACCTTC. Its protein product is CASSIERSGGYTF.

The rearrangement links TRBV27 to TRBJ2-7; perhaps TRBD1 as D (6 bases). The CDR3 extends over 15 amino acids. V was trimmed by 5 bases and J by 6 bases, leaving 20 bases between them. The V gene's germline CDR1 is MNHEY and CDR2 SMNVEV (reference sequence). The CDR3 is CASSIYTGTSLEQYF. For the CDR3, the DNA is TGTGCCAGCAGTATATATACCGGGACATCGCTCGAGCAGTACTTC.

The chain joins TRBV28 to TRBJ2-1; 10 positions agree with TRBD1. J gave up 8 bases and V 3 bases, and 16 bases lay outside the gene matches. Germline V lookup: CDR1 MDHEN, CDR2 SYDVKM. CDR3 size: 18 residues. The CDR3 sequence is CASSFGGIGTGVRYEQFF. Here the CDR3 DNA reads TGTGCCAGCAGTTTCGGGGGGATTGGGACAGGGGTTCGGTATGAGCAGTTCTTC.

In this sample, this clone turned up once. The rearrangement uses TRBV10-3 and TRBJ1-3, with D unclear. This CDR3 has 12 amino acids. The V end lost 9 bases, the J end lost 0 bases, and 6 bases lay between the germline ends. Germline V CDR1 and CDR2: ENHRY, SYGVKD. The CDR3 coding sequence is TGTGCCATTAGCTTCTCTGGAAACACCATATATTTT. It encodes CAISFSGNTIYF.

Worth noting for this clone: Other DNA sequences in this sample translate to the same CDR3. This chain links TRBV4-1 with TRBJ1-5; TRBD1 might be the D (5 bases). Germline V gene sequence: CDR1 MGHRA, CDR2 YSYEKL. Deletions cut 0 bases from V and 4 bases from J, with 13 bases between. The CDR3 contains 16 residues. DNA of the CDR3: TGCGCCAGCAGCCAAGACGGGGGACTGGGGAATCAGCCCCAGCATTTT. Amino acid sequence: CASSQDGGLGNQPQHF.

The V and J genes are TRBV5-6 and TRBJ2-7, with TRBD2 as a possible D gene (5 bases). The germline V gene encodes CDR1 SGHDT and CDR2 YYEEEE. The CDR3 has 13 amino acids. Trimming shortened V by 4 bases and J by 6 bases, and 14 bases separated the two germline ends. In DNA, the CDR3 is TGTGCCAGCAGCATGGACCCGGCGGGCGAGCAGTACTTC. It yields the protein CASSMDPAGEQYF.

The chain employs TRBV7-2 and TRBJ2-5, with 7 bases matching TRBD2. Germline values: CDR1 SGHTA, CDR2 FQGNSA. V shed 2 bases, J shed 3 bases, and the junction held 6 bases outside the gene matches. This CDR3 has 15 amino acids. CDR3 sequence (DNA): TGTGCCAGCAGCTTAAGTAGCACTAGCGAAGAGACCCAGTACTTC. This gives the protein CASSLSSTSEETQYF.

The chain combines TRBV27 with TRBJ2-5; 9 positions match TRBD2. CDR1 is MNHEY and CDR2 is SMNVEV in the germline V gene (reference sequence). Losses at the gene ends were 8 bases for V and 5 bases for J; bases not matched to a gene: 15. CDR3 size: 16 residues. The DNA for the CDR3 is TGTGCCAGCCTACCGGGACTAGCCTATTTCGGGGAGACCCAGTACTTC. Translated, it gives CASLPGLAYFGETQYF.

The V call is TRBV5-6, the J call TRBJ2-3, with D maybe TRBD2 (5 bases). The CDR3 length is 13 residues. V lost 5 bases, J lost 9 bases, and 16 bases lay in between. CDR1 is SGHDT and CDR2 is YYEEEE in the germline V gene. CDR3 sequence: CASSLGVGPTQYF. As DNA, the CDR3 is TGTGCCAGCAGTCTGGGAGTAGGGCCCACGCAGTATTTT. Filled out from reference TRBV5-6 and TRBJ2-3, the complete variable domain reads DAGVTQSPTHLIKTRGQQVTLRCSPKSGHDTVSWYQQALGQGPQFIFQYYEEEERQRGNFPDRFSGHQFPNYSSELNVNALLLGDSALYLCASSLGVGPTQYFGPGTRLTVL.

The chain recombines TRBV19 with TRBJ2-7; TRBD2 matches at 9 bases. V trimming: 7 bases; J trimming: 2 bases; junction bases outside the gene matches: 3. The CDR3 is made up of 13 amino acids. The germline gives CDR1 LNHDA, CDR2 SQIVND (reference sequence). The CDR3: CASTTSGAYEQYF. The CDR3 DNA reads TGTGCCAGTACGACTAGCGGAGCCTACGAGCAGTACTTC.

The chain recombines TRBV4-1 with TRBJ1-5; 10 bases line up with TRBD1. Germline lookup yields CDR1 MGHRA and CDR2 YSYEKL. The CDR3 consists of 15 residues. After removal of 4 bases from V and 7 bases from J, the junction contained 7 bases not matched to a gene. For the CDR3, the DNA is TGCGCCAGCAGCCGGGGACAGGGGCTTAACCAGCCCCAGCATTTT. Translated, it gives CASSRGQGLNQPQHF.

DNA for the CDR3: TGTGCCAGCAGCCCTCCCCTTGGACCCAGGGGGAAAGAGACCCAGTACTTC. The encoded protein is CASSPPLGPRGKETQYF. The rearrangement joins TRBV21-1 to TRBJ2-5; the DNA was not used to check the table's D call, TRBD1. TRBV21-1 is termed a pseudogene. The CDR3 consists of 17 residues.